This T cell receptor (beta chain) was recovered during a study of CD8 T cells in Susac syndrome. CD8+ and CD4+ T cells from blood underwent TCR beta sequencing. TEMRA cells were FACS-enriched, and CD8+ and CD4+ T cells were isolated negatively. The CDR3 length is 16 residues. The V gene lost 4 bases and the J gene lost 1 base, with 16 bases spanning the gap. The germline CDR1 and CDR2 sequences are SGHRS and YFSETQ. RNA in amounts of roughly 0.5 to 1 ug was reverse transcribed with random hexamers. TCRdb re-called the immunoSEQ multiplex PCR reads through MiXCR, storing one row per CDR3 protein. The sample consists of about 76,000 distinct CDR3 sequences, 91% of them appearing once.

This chain links TRBV5-1 with TRBJ2-3; either TRBD1 or TRBD2 may fit D (7 bases each). The origin of this receptor is a human donor with multiple sclerosis. Sequenced input: CD8+ T cells from PBMCs. For the CDR3, the DNA is TGCGCCAGCAGCCTTCTGACAGGGAGGGGCACAGATACGCAGTATTTT. It is translated as CASSLLTGRGTDTQYF.